This is a list of T cell receptor beta chains from one sample in a study of blood T cells in healthy people across ages. TCRdb used MiXCR to reprocess the 5' RACE reads, holding one entry per CDR3 protein. The sample lists about 800,000 distinct CDR3 sequences; around 25% were seen once. In addition, the sample was reused for a study of T cells of mothers and their children.

Sequencing used blood. All receptors come from a boy aged 5-17 years in good health. CDR3s include the opening cysteine and the closing phenylalanine or tryptophan. Each record gives: clone size, D gene, J gene, V gene, CDR3 protein, CDR3 DNA. The D gene is left open where the match is weak. Some rows mark clone size as missing; the rest say once, few, many or name a class of expanded clone.

clone size: NA
D gene: NA
J gene: TRBJ1-4
V gene: TRBV7-2
CDR3 protein: CASSKQCGGEKLFF
CDR3 DNA: TGTGCCAGCAGCAAACAGTGCGGGGGTGAAAAACTGTTTTTT

clone size: once
D gene: NA
J gene: TRBJ2-7
V gene: TRBV5-1
CDR3 protein: CASSPPGPNEQYF
CDR3 DNA: TGCGCCAGCAGCCCTCCTGGACCGAACGAGCAGTACTTC

clone size: NA
D gene: TRBD2
J gene: TRBJ2-7
V gene: TRBV29-1
CDR3 protein: CSVRGGQGTYEQYF
CDR3 DNA: TGCAGCGTCCGGGGGGGGCAGGGGACCTACGAGCAGTACTTC

clone size: NA
D gene: TRBD2
J gene: TRBJ2-4
V gene: TRBV5-6
CDR3 protein: CASSSLSGSGWNRNIQYF
CDR3 DNA: TGTGCCAGCAGCTCCCTTAGCGGGAGCGGGTGGAATCGGAACATTCAGTACTTC

clone size: NA
D gene: NA
J gene: TRBJ1-6
V gene: TRBV28
CDR3 protein: CASLTRSSSYNSPLHF
CDR3 DNA: TGTGCCAGCTTAACCAGATCGAGCTCCTATAATTCACCCCTCCACTTT

clone size: NA
D gene: TRBD1
J gene: TRBJ2-6
V gene: TRBV7-3
CDR3 protein: CASSFTGTGSLGANVLTF
CDR3 DNA: TGTGCCAGCAGCTTTACCGGGACAGGGAGTCTCGGGGCCAACGTCCTGACTTTC

clone size: NA
D gene: NA
J gene: TRBJ2-7
V gene: TRBV12-3/TRBV12-4
CDR3 protein: CASTHRDGYEQYF
CDR3 DNA: TGTGCCAGTACACACCGGGACGGTTACGAGCAGTACTTC

clone size: few
D gene: TRBD1
J gene: TRBJ2-1
V gene: TRBV2
CDR3 protein: CASPSGTGSYNEQFF
CDR3 DNA: TGTGCCAGCCCATCCGGGACAGGGTCCTACAATGAGCAGTTCTTC

clone size: NA
D gene: NA
J gene: TRBJ2-5
V gene: TRBV20-1
CDR3 protein: CSARWQALGETQYF
CDR3 DNA: TGCAGTGCTAGGTGGCAGGCCCTGGGAGAGACCCAGTACTTC

clone size: few
D gene: NA
J gene: TRBJ2-3
V gene: TRBV20-1
CDR3 protein: CSALGLGTDTQYF
CDR3 DNA: TGCAGTGCTTTGGGGCTAGGCACAGATACGCAGTATTTT

clone size: NA
D gene: NA
J gene: TRBJ1-5
V gene: TRBV28
CDR3 protein: CASKPPTGTSNQPQHF
CDR3 DNA: TGTGCTTCCAAGCCCCCCACAGGGACTAGCAATCAGCCCCAGCATTTT

clone size: NA
D gene: NA
J gene: TRBJ1-1
V gene: TRBV7-2
CDR3 protein: CASRPAVANTEAFF
CDR3 DNA: TGTGCCAGCCGGCCGGCGGTGGCGAACACTGAAGCTTTCTTT

clone size: NA
D gene: NA
J gene: TRBJ2-7
V gene: TRBV18
CDR3 protein: CASSPTAPEQYF
CDR3 DNA: TGTGCCAGCTCACCGACTGCCCCCGAGCAGTACTTC

clone size: few
D gene: NA
J gene: TRBJ1-4
V gene: TRBV25-1
CDR3 protein: CASSALGGKNEKLFF
CDR3 DNA: TGTGCCAGCAGTGCCTTAGGGGGGAAGAATGAAAAACTGTTTTTT

clone size: NA
D gene: NA
J gene: TRBJ2-5
V gene: TRBV5-1
CDR3 protein: CASRQTGSETQYF
CDR3 DNA: TGCGCCAGCAGACAAACAGGGAGTGAGACCCAGTACTTC

clone size: NA
D gene: NA
J gene: TRBJ2-3
V gene: TRBV4-1
CDR3 protein: CASSQDKGTSGYTQYF
CDR3 DNA: TGCGCCAGCAGCCAAGATAAGGGGACCTCTGGGTATACGCAGTATTTT

clone size: NA
D gene: NA
J gene: TRBJ2-3
V gene: TRBV10-3
CDR3 protein: CAIRGPDSQYF
CDR3 DNA: TGTGCCATCAGGGGACCAGATTCGCAGTATTTT

clone size: NA
D gene: NA
J gene: TRBJ2-4
V gene: TRBV7-9
CDR3 protein: CASSASAILAKNIQYF
CDR3 DNA: TGTGCCAGCAGCGCCAGTGCGATCCTAGCCAAAAACATTCAGTACTTC

clone size: NA
D gene: NA
J gene: TRBJ1-1
V gene: TRBV28
CDR3 protein: CASSLNKGLGTEAFF
CDR3 DNA: TGTGCCAGCAGTTTAAATAAGGGTTTAGGCACTGAAGCTTTCTTT

clone size: few
D gene: NA
J gene: TRBJ2-2
V gene: TRBV29-1
CDR3 protein: CSVRSSNTEELFF
CDR3 DNA: TGCAGCGTTCGGTCGTCGAACACCGAGGAGCTGTTTTTT

clone size: few
D gene: TRBD1
J gene: TRBJ1-2
V gene: TRBV4-3
CDR3 protein: CASSPGRGANYGYTF
CDR3 DNA: TGCGCCAGCAGCCCGGGCAGGGGGGCTAACTATGGCTACACCTTC

clone size: few
D gene: NA
J gene: TRBJ1-1
V gene: TRBV7-9
CDR3 protein: CASSQNLVMAEAFF
CDR3 DNA: TGTGCCAGCAGCCAGAATCTAGTTATGGCTGAAGCTTTCTTT

clone size: NA
D gene: TRBD1
J gene: TRBJ2-1
V gene: TRBV5-1
CDR3 protein: CASSLGGTEGYNEQFF
CDR3 DNA: TGCGCCAGCAGCTTGGGAGGGACAGAAGGGTACAATGAGCAGTTCTTC

clone size: NA
D gene: NA
J gene: TRBJ1-5
V gene: TRBV18
CDR3 protein: CASSRAGGSNQPQHF
CDR3 DNA: TGTGCCAGCTCGAGGGCCGGGGGAAGCAATCAGCCCCAGCATTTT

clone size: NA
D gene: TRBD1
J gene: TRBJ2-4
V gene: TRBV7-9
CDR3 protein: CASSPRDSSKNIQYF
CDR3 DNA: TGTGCCAGCAGCCCTCGGGACAGCTCTAAAAACATTCAGTACTTC

clone size: NA
D gene: TRBD1
J gene: TRBJ2-1
V gene: TRBV2
CDR3 protein: CASSPGTGGGEQFF
CDR3 DNA: TGTGCCAGCAGTCCCGGGACAGGGGGTGGCGAGCAGTTCTTC

clone size: NA
D gene: NA
J gene: TRBJ1-2
V gene: TRBV12-5
CDR3 protein: CASGPEAGQGYTF
CDR3 DNA: TGTGCTAGTGGTCCCGAGGCGGGTCAAGGCTACACCTTC

clone size: few
D gene: TRBD2
J gene: TRBJ2-3
V gene: TRBV15
CDR3 protein: CATSRIPRTSGGGDTQYF
CDR3 DNA: TGTGCCACCAGCAGAATTCCCCGGACTAGCGGGGGCGGAGATACGCAGTATTTT

clone size: few
D gene: TRBD1
J gene: TRBJ1-6
V gene: TRBV5-5
CDR3 protein: CASSARDRAPTLHF
CDR3 DNA: TGTGCCAGCAGCGCCCGGGACAGGGCGCCCACCCTCCACTTT

clone size: NA
D gene: NA
J gene: TRBJ2-5
V gene: TRBV28
CDR3 protein: CASSFRALGSETQYF
CDR3 DNA: TGTGCCAGCAGTTTCAGGGCCCTGGGGTCGGAGACCCAGTACTTC

clone size: NA
D gene: NA
J gene: TRBJ2-1
V gene: TRBV6-2/TRBV6-3
CDR3 protein: CASSYSQGLFPHNEQFF
CDR3 DNA: TGTGCCAGCAGTTATAGCCAGGGTCTATTCCCCCACAATGAGCAGTTCTTC

clone size: NA
D gene: TRBD1
J gene: TRBJ1-4
V gene: TRBV20-1
CDR3 protein: CSARETGVLNEKLFF
CDR3 DNA: TGCAGTGCTAGAGAGACAGGGGTACTTAATGAAAAACTGTTTTTT

clone size: few
D gene: NA
J gene: TRBJ2-7
V gene: TRBV7-2
CDR3 protein: CASSLSAGANEQYF
CDR3 DNA: TGTGCCAGCAGCTTAAGCGCAGGGGCAAACGAGCAGTACTTC

clone size: few
D gene: NA
J gene: TRBJ2-1
V gene: TRBV4-3
CDR3 protein: CASSQLRSWAYNEQFF
CDR3 DNA: TGCGCCAGCAGCCAGTTACGCAGTTGGGCGTACAATGAGCAGTTCTTC

clone size: NA
D gene: NA
J gene: TRBJ2-5
V gene: TRBV11-2
CDR3 protein: CASSDRKRGGIQETQYF
CDR3 DNA: TGTGCCAGCAGCGATAGGAAGCGTGGCGGGATTCAAGAGACCCAGTACTTC

clone size: NA
D gene: TRBD2
J gene: TRBJ2-7
V gene: TRBV20-1
CDR3 protein: CSARALAESSYEQYF
CDR3 DNA: TGCAGTGCTAGAGCCCTAGCGGAGAGCTCCTACGAGCAGTACTTC

clone size: few
D gene: TRBD1
J gene: TRBJ2-7
V gene: TRBV7-6
CDR3 protein: CASSVGDRASYEQYF
CDR3 DNA: TGTGCCAGTTCAGTCGGGGACAGGGCATCCTACGAGCAGTACTTC

clone size: NA
D gene: TRBD1
J gene: TRBJ1-4
V gene: TRBV6-6
CDR3 protein: CASTTGGVEKLFF
CDR3 DNA: TGTGCCAGCACGACAGGGGGCGTTGAAAAACTGTTTTTT

clone size: NA
D gene: NA
J gene: TRBJ2-5
V gene: TRBV7-9
CDR3 protein: CASSQLPGTQETQYF
CDR3 DNA: TGTGCCAGCAGCCAGCTACCCGGTACCCAAGAGACCCAGTACTTC

clone size: NA
D gene: NA
J gene: TRBJ2-7
V gene: TRBV7-2
CDR3 protein: CASSSTAPAVYEQYF
CDR3 DNA: TGTGCCAGCAGCTCAACAGCCCCGGCGGTCTACGAGCAGTACTTC

clone size: few
D gene: NA
J gene: TRBJ2-1
V gene: TRBV4-1
CDR3 protein: CASSQGGHNEQFF
CDR3 DNA: TGCGCCAGCAGCCAAGGCGGACACAATGAGCAGTTCTTC

clone size: NA
D gene: NA
J gene: TRBJ1-1
V gene: TRBV5-5
CDR3 protein: CASSLVLGAKNTEAFF
CDR3 DNA: TGTGCCAGCAGCTTGGTTCTGGGGGCGAAGAACACTGAAGCTTTCTTT

clone size: NA
D gene: NA
J gene: TRBJ2-7
V gene: TRBV7-9
CDR3 protein: CASSALKGGAYEQYF
CDR3 DNA: TGTGCCAGCAGCGCGCTAAAGGGGGGGGCCTACGAGCAGTACTTC

clone size: few
D gene: NA
J gene: TRBJ2-3
V gene: TRBV29-1
CDR3 protein: CSVRKSTDTQYF
CDR3 DNA: TGCAGCGTTCGGAAGAGCACAGATACGCAGTATTTT

clone size: NA
D gene: TRBD2
J gene: TRBJ2-1
V gene: TRBV5-4
CDR3 protein: CASSLVLAGDNEQFF
CDR3 DNA: TGTGCCAGCAGCTTGGTCCTAGCGGGGGACAATGAGCAGTTCTTC

clone size: NA
D gene: NA
J gene: TRBJ2-3
V gene: TRBV20-1
CDR3 protein: CSAEGAANTDTQYF
CDR3 DNA: TGCAGTGCCGAGGGCGCAGCCAACACAGATACGCAGTATTTT

clone size: NA
D gene: NA
J gene: TRBJ2-3
V gene: TRBV20-1
CDR3 protein: CSAREAGKGRSTDTQYF
CDR3 DNA: TGCAGTGCTAGAGAGGCGGGTAAGGGGCGGAGCACAGATACGCAGTATTTT

clone size: few
D gene: NA
J gene: TRBJ2-3
V gene: TRBV20-1
CDR3 protein: CSARGRSTDTQYF
CDR3 DNA: TGCAGTGCTAGGGGGAGGAGCACAGATACGCAGTATTTT

clone size: few
D gene: TRBD2
J gene: TRBJ2-7
V gene: TRBV12-3/TRBV12-4
CDR3 protein: CASRSSGGYEQYF
CDR3 DNA: TGTGCCAGCAGGTCTAGCGGGGGATACGAGCAGTACTTC

clone size: NA
D gene: NA
J gene: TRBJ1-5
V gene: TRBV20-1
CDR3 protein: CSARTLDNQPQHF
CDR3 DNA: TGCAGTGCTAGAACCCTCGACAATCAGCCCCAGCATTTT

clone size: NA
D gene: NA
J gene: TRBJ2-5
V gene: TRBV10-3
CDR3 protein: CASRAEAGAGETQYF
CDR3 DNA: TGTGCCTCTCGTGCGGAAGCTGGAGCTGGGGAGACCCAGTACTTC

clone size: few
D gene: TRBD2
J gene: TRBJ2-1
V gene: TRBV4-3
CDR3 protein: CASSPGLAGSNEQFF
CDR3 DNA: TGCGCCAGCAGCCCGGGACTAGCGGGGAGCAATGAGCAGTTCTTC

clone size: NA
D gene: TRBD1
J gene: TRBJ1-1
V gene: TRBV20-1
CDR3 protein: CSAVLVALQGFGTEAFF
CDR3 DNA: TGCAGTGCCGTGCTAGTGGCCTTACAGGGGTTCGGCACTGAAGCTTTCTTT

clone size: few
D gene: NA
J gene: TRBJ2-7
V gene: TRBV7-2
CDR3 protein: CASSADANYEQYF
CDR3 DNA: TGTGCCAGCAGCGCGGACGCTAACTACGAGCAGTACTTC

clone size: NA
D gene: TRBD2
J gene: TRBJ2-1
V gene: TRBV29-1
CDR3 protein: CSGVSGRASAEQFF
CDR3 DNA: TGCAGCGGTGTGAGCGGGAGGGCTTCGGCTGAGCAGTTCTTC

clone size: once
D gene: NA
J gene: TRBJ2-3
V gene: TRBV5-1
CDR3 protein: CASSLIGRNADTQYF
CDR3 DNA: TGCGCCAGCAGCTTGATTGGGCGGAACGCAGATACGCAGTATTTT

clone size: few
D gene: NA
J gene: TRBJ2-7
V gene: TRBV7-9
CDR3 protein: CASSLEDILDEQYF
CDR3 DNA: TGTGCCAGCAGCTTAGAGGACATCCTAGACGAGCAGTACTTC

clone size: NA
D gene: NA
J gene: TRBJ2-3
V gene: TRBV29-1
CDR3 protein: CSFPAGHSTDTQYF
CDR3 DNA: TGCAGCTTCCCAGCGGGACACAGCACAGATACGCAGTATTTT

clone size: few
D gene: NA
J gene: TRBJ1-2
V gene: TRBV3-1
CDR3 protein: CASSPSGAHYGYTF
CDR3 DNA: TGTGCCAGCAGCCCCTCGGGGGCTCACTATGGCTACACCTTC

clone size: few
D gene: NA
J gene: TRBJ2-7
V gene: TRBV5-6
CDR3 protein: CASQGIPTKEQYF
CDR3 DNA: TGTGCCAGCCAGGGAATCCCTACGAAGGAGCAGTACTTC